This T cell receptor (beta chain) came from a study of radiation and T cells in renal cell carcinoma. TCRdb keeps only in-frame clones here, not all; method: immunoSEQ multiplex PCR. The data show 14,000 or so clones, with about 64% seen just once and roughly 26% held by the top ten. The treatment: 15 Gy SBRT to primary tumor, nephrectomy 4 weeks later. The tumor was a clear cell renal cell carcinoma. V lost 4 bases, J lost 0 bases, and 8 bases stayed unmatched. The CDR3 sequence is 17 residues long. Germline V lookup: CDR1 WNHNN, CDR2 SYGVQD (reference sequence). Sample: tumor tissue, taken from a patient whose treatment included radiotherapy and nephrectomy. The chain couples TRBV10-1 to TRBJ2-5; TRBD2 agrees at 10 bases. The sequence was collected from a woman in her 70s with renal cell carcinoma. CDR3 residues: CASSGGRLAGHQETQYF. The CDR3 DNA sequence: TGCGCCAGCAGTGGGGGGAGACTAGCGGGCCACCAAGAGACCCAGTACTTC.